A selection of T cell receptor beta chains follows, all from one sample in a study of identical twins. TCRdb reprocessed the 5' RACE reads via MiXCR and lists one record per CDR3 protein. The sample has about 240,000 distinct CDR3 sequences, roughly 13% seen once. These data were also filed under a second study, of yellow fever vaccine responses in identical twins.

Source material: memory (CD45RO+) T cells sorted from blood. These receptor sequences come from a young woman in good health. Both conserved end residues are part of each CDR3. A D gene is named only where the DNA matches it firmly. The size of a clone is reported for some rows only, either as once, few or many, or as a class for expanded clones.

d_call	clone_size	v_call	j_call	cdr3_aa	cdr3_nt
NA	NA	TRBV7-9	TRBJ1-2	CASSSEDSANYGYTF	TGTGCCAGCAGCTCCGAGGACAGTGCTAACTATGGCTACACCTTC
NA	few	TRBV30	TRBJ2-1	CACSEGPYNEQFF	TGTGCCTGCTCGGAGGGGCCCTACAATGAGCAGTTCTTC
TRBD1	NA	TRBV10-3	TRBJ2-5	CAISEYRGEETQYF	TGTGCCATCAGTGAGTACAGGGGAGAAGAGACCCAGTACTTC
TRBD2	few	TRBV10-3	TRBJ2-1	CAIRGTSGISSYNEQFF	TGTGCCATCCGAGGAACTAGCGGGATCAGCTCCTACAATGAGCAGTTCTTC
TRBD2	many	TRBV7-8	TRBJ2-7	CASSLGTSGSIGYEQYF	TGTGCCAGCAGCTTAGGGACTAGCGGGAGCATTGGGTACGAGCAGTACTTC
NA	many	TRBV28	TRBJ1-1	CASSLPAQGVNTEAFF	TGTGCCAGCAGTTTACCCGCACAGGGCGTGAACACTGAAGCTTTCTTT
NA	medium-sized	TRBV5-1	TRBJ2-5	CASSLAGGWSQETQYF	TGCGCCAGCAGCTTGGCTGGGGGTTGGAGCCAAGAGACCCAGTACTTC
NA	NA	TRBV6-1	TRBJ2-1	CASRMEEGGANEQFF	TGTGCCAGCAGGATGGAGGAGGGGGGCGCTAATGAGCAGTTCTTC
TRBD2	once	TRBV20-1	TRBJ2-5	CSARVSGRAEETQYF	TGCAGTGCTAGAGTCAGCGGGAGGGCGGAGGAGACCCAGTACTTC
TRBD1	few	TRBV25-1	TRBJ2-2	CASRDDRGTGELFF	TGTGCCAGCAGGGATGACAGGGGTACCGGGGAGCTGTTTTTT
TRBD1	NA	TRBV6-1	TRBJ2-5	CASSKRTGIETQYF	TGTGCCAGCAGCAAACGGACAGGGATCGAGACCCAGTACTTC
NA	NA	TRBV5-6	TRBJ1-2	CAMGPGLGTSSYGYTF	TGTGCCATGGGCCCCGGGCTCGGGACATCATCTTATGGCTACACCTTC
TRBD1	few	TRBV25-1	TRBJ1-5	CASRQGALGPQHF	TGTGCCAGCAGACAGGGGGCTCTGGGGCCCCAGCATTTT
NA	few	TRBV7-2	TRBJ2-1	CASSSRAGAMNNEQFF	TGTGCCAGCAGTTCCCGGGCTGGCGCTATGAACAATGAGCAGTTCTTC
TRBD2	NA	TRBV20-1	TRBJ2-7	CSASGSGNSYEQYF	TGCAGTGCGAGCGGGAGTGGAAACTCCTACGAGCAGTACTTC
NA	NA	TRBV4-1	TRBJ1-4	CASSQFKLRGSEEKLFF	TGCGCCAGCAGCCAATTTAAACTTCGGGGGTCGGAGGAAAAACTGTTTTTT